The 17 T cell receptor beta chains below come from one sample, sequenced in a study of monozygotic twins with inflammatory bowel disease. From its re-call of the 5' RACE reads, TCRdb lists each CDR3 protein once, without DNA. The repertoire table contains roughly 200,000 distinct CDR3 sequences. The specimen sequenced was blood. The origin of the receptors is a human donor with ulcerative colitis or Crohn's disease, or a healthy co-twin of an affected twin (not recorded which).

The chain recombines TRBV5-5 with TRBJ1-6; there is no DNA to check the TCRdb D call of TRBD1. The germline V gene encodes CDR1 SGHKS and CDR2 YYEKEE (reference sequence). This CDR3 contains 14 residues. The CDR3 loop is CASSFTGDNSPLHF.

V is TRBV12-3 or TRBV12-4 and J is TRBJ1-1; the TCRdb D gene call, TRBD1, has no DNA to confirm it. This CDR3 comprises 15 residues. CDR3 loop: CASTLLTGGGTEAFF.

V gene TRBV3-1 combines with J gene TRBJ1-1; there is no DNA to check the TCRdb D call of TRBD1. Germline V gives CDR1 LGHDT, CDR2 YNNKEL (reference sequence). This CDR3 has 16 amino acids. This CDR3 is CASRQRQGSEGTEAFF.

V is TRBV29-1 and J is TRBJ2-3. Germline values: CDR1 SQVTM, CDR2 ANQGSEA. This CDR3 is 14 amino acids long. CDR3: CSVVGKWGTDTQYF.

The CDR3 region is CASSRDNGANVLTF. This chain connects TRBV6-6 to TRBJ2-6; as DNA is missing, the TRBD1 call by TCRdb cannot be tested. Germline-derived CDR1 and CDR2 are MNHNY and SVGAGI (reference sequence). The CDR3 consists of 14 residues.

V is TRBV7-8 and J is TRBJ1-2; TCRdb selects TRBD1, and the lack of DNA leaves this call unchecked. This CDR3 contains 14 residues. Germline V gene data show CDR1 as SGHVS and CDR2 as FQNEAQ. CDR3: CASSLDRDRSGYTF.

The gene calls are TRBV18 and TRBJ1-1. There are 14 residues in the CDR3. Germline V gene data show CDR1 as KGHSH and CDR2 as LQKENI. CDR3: CASSPPLSNPEAFF. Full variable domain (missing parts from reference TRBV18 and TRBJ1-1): NAGVMQNPRHLVRRRGQEARLRCSPMKGHSHVYWYRQLPEEGLKFMVYLQKENIIDESGMPKERFSAEFPKEGPSILRIQQVVRGDSAAYFCASSPPLSNPEAFFGQGTRLTVV.

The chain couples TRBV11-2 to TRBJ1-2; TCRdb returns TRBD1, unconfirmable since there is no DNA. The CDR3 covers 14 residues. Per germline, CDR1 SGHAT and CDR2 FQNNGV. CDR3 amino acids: CASSHTGGDYGYTF.

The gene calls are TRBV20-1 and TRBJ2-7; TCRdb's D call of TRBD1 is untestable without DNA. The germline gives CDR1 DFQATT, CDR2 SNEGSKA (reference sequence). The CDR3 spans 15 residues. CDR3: CSAGDLGQGSYEQYF.

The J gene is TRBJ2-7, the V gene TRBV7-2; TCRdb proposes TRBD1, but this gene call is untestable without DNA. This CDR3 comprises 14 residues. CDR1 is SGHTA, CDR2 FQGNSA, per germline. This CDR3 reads CASSLQGTGVEQYF.

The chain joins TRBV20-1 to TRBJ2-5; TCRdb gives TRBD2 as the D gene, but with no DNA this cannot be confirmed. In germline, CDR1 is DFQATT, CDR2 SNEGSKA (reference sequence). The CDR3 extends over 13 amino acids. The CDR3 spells CSARAEEGRPQYF.

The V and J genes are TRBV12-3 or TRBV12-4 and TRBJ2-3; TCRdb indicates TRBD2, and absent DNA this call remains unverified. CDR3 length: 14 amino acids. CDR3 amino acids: CASSFRLVADTQYF.

This CDR3 is CASSPTTDTQYF. The chain recombines TRBV18 with TRBJ2-3. The germline gives CDR1 KGHSH, CDR2 LQKENI. CDR3 length equals 12 residues.

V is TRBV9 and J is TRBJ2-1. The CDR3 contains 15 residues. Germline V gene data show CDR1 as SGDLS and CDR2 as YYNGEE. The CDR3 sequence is CASSVSERTYNEQFF.

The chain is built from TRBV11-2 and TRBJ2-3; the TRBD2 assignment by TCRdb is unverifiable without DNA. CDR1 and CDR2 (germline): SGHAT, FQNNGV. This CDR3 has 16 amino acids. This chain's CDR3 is CASSLSWRRVPDTQYF.

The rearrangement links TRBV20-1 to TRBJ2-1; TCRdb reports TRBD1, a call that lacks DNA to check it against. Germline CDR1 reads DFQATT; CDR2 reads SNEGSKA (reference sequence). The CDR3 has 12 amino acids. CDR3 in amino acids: CSAPDPGNEQFF.

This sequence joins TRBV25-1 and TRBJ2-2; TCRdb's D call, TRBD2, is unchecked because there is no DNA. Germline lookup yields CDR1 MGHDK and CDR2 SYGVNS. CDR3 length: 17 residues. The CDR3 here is CASSEGTSGSNTGELFF.